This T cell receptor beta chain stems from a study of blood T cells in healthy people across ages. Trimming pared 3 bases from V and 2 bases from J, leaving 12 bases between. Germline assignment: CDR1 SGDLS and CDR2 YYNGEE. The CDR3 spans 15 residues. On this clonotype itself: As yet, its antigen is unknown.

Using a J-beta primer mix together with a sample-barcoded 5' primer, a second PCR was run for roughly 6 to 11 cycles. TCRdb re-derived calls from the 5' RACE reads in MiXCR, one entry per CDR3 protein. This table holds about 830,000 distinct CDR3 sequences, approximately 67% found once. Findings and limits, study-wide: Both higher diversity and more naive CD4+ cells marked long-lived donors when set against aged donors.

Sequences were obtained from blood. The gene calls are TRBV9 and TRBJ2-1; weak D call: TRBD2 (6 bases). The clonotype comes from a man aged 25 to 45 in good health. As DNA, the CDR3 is TGTGCCAGCAGCGCCAGCGGGCCCCCCTACAATGAGCAGTTCTTC. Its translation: CASSASGPPYNEQFF.